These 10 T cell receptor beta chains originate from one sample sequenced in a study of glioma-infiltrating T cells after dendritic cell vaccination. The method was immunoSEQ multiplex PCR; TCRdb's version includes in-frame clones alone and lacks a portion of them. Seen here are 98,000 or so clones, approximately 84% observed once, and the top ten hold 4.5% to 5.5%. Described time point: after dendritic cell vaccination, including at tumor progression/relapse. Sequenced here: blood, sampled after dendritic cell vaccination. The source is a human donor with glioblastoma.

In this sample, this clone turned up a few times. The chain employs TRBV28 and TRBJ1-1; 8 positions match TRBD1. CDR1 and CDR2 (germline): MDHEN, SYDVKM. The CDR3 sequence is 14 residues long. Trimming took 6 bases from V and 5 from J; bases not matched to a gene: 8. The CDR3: CASRGGQAWTEAFF. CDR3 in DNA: TGTGCCAGCAGGGGGGGACAGGCGTGGACTGAAGCTTTCTTT. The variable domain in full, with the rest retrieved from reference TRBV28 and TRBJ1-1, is DVKVTQSSRYLVKRTGEKVFLECVQDMDHENMFWYRQDPGLGLRLIYFSYDVKMKEKGDIPEGYSVSREKKERFSLILESASTNQTSMYLCASRGGQAWTEAFFGQGTRLTVV.

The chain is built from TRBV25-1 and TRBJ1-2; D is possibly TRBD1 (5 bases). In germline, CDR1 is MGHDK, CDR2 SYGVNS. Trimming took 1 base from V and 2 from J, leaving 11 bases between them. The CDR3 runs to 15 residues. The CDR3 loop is CASSESWGVNYGYTF. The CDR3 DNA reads TGTGCCAGCAGTGAATCTTGGGGGGTCAACTATGGCTACACCTTC.

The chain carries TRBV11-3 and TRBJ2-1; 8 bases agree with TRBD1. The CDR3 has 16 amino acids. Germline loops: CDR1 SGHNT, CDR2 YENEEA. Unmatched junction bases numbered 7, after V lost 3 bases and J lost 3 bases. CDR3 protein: CASSLGRDRFYNEQFF. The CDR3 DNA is TGTGCCAGCAGCTTGGGGCGGGACAGGTTCTACAATGAGCAGTTCTTC.

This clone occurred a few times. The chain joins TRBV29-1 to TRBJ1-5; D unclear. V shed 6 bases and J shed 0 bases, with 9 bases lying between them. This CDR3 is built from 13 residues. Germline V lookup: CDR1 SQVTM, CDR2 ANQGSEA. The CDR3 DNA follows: TGCAGCGTGCGCAACTATAGCAATCAGCCCCAGCATTTT. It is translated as CSVRNYSNQPQHF.

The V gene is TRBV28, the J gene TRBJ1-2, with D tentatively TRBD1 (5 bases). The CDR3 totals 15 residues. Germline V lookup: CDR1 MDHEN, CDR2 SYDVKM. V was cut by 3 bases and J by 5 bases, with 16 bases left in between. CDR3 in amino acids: CASSFFRQSPYGYTF. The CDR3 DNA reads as TGTGCCAGCAGTTTTTTTAGACAGAGCCCTTATGGCTACACCTTC.

CDR3: CASSQETAKNIQYF. The CDR3 bases are TGCGCCAGCAGCCAAGAAACTGCCAAAAACATTCAGTACTTC. The rearrangement links TRBV4-1 to TRBJ2-4, with no clear D. This CDR3 has 14 amino acids. Germline CDR1 MGHRA, CDR2 YSYEKL. V lost 0 bases to trimming and J lost 1 base, with 4 bases between them.

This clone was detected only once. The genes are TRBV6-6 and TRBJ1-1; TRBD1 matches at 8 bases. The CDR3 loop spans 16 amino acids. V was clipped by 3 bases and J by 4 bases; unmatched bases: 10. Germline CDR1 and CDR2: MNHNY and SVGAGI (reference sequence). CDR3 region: CASSYLLLDRGTEAFF. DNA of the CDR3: TGTGCCAGCAGTTATTTACTTCTTGACAGGGGCACTGAAGCTTTCTTT.

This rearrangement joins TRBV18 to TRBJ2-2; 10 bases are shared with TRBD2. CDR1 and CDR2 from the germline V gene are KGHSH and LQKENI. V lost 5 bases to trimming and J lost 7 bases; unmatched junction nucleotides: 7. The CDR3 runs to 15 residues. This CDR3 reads CASSTSGTSVGELFF. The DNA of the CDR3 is TGTGCCAGCTCAACCTCCGGGACTAGCGTCGGGGAGCTGTTTTTT.

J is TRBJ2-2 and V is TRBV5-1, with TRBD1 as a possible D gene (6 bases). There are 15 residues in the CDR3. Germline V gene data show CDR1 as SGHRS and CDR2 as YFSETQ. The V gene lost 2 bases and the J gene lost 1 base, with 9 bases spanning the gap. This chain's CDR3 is CASSLGGQNTGELFF. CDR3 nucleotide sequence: TGCGCCAGCAGCTTAGGGGGACAGAACACCGGGGAGCTGTTTTTT.

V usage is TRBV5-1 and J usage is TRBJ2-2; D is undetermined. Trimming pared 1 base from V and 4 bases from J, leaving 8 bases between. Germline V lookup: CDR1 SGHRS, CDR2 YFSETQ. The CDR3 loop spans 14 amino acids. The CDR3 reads CASSLIGGTGELFF. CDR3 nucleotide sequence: TGCGCCAGCAGCTTGATCGGCGGCACCGGGGAGCTGTTTTTT.